The entry below gives a single T cell receptor (beta chain) sequence along with its context. This clonotype was observed many times. Its specific antigen is unknown. Base qualities are missing; no much larger clone stands one base away. CDR3 length: 17 amino acids, cysteine to phenylalanine. Solely the CDR3 DNA is kept, with 51 bases framed from the first base. CDR1 and CDR2, per the germline V gene (reference sequence), are SGHNT and YYREEE. V is cut by 4 bases and J by 2 bases, and the space between the germline ends is 21 bases. The sequencer listed for this sample is Illumina HiSeq 2500. First-strand cDNA was synthesized using Superscript III and a set of TRAV- and TRBV-specific primers, so that both TCRalpha and TCRbeta chains were covered. TCRs were amplified with Phusion for about 22 PCR cycles using a constant-region primer together with the adapter attached to the V primers. Amplification of the isolated mRNA was done with the MessageAmp II aRNA Amplification Kit, which involved a roughly 17-hour in vitro transcription at 37 degrees C. mRNA for TCR sequencing was isolated with the Dynabeads mRNA DIRECT Purification Kit. A second approximately 23-cycle Phusion PCR added indexed Illumina adapters, and products were purified with AMPure XP beads. Turning to the authors' computational methods: Using custom Perl scripts, TCR sequences encoding the same protein were pooled, out-of-frame sequences were removed, and the abundance of each clonotype was computed. The analysis excluded TCR sequences that were supported by just one read. Among the metrics used to describe the repertoires were Shannon entropy, Gini index, clonality, richness, and the frequency of TCRs shared between repertoires. TCRdb passed the public sequencing reads through fastp at Q25 and MiXCR, retaining productive beta sequences. Records with the same CDR3 protein are collapsed into one entry carrying the most frequent genes and DNA. These V and J calls rely on TCRdb rather than the paper's analysis. The sample data list some 82,000 distinct CDR3 sequences, and 15% to 20% of these were observed just once. The ten most abundant clones make up around 6.1% of the sample.

This sample's time point label indicates: before trial treatment. The donors took part in RACIN, a single-arm, phase I, dose-escalation trial that combined nivolumab, ipilimumab, aspirin, low-dose cyclophosphamide and low-dose radiotherapy. To be eligible, a patient needed to have an advanced solid tumor that was TIL-negative. The data were taken from a study of low-dose radiotherapy and immunotherapy resistance in tumors (dated 2022 in TCRdb). Some background on the complete study: In Cohort 1, 0.5 Gy per fraction was delivered every 2 weeks, and a total PTV dose of 6.5 Gy was prescribed. For Cohort 2, the dose was 1 Gy per fraction given every two weeks, adding up to 13 Gy in total across 26 weeks. Nivolumab was administered intravenously as a 240 mg flat dose every two weeks, and ipilimumab was administered intravenously at 1 mg/kg every six weeks. Every two weeks, patients got intravenous cyclophosphamide at 200 mg/m2, given one day ahead of each radiation and immunotherapy administration. Patients took aspirin 300 mg orally once daily for four cycles, starting on cycle 1 day 1. The trial did not randomize participants into treatment groups. Eight patients were included in the translational analysis, namely three from the first dose cohort plus the first five from the second dose cohort.

Rearrangement joined TRBV5-4 to TRBJ2-5, with a weak D call of TRBD2 (6 bases match). This sequence was found in a male donor with prostate cancer. The starting material was PBMCs, obtained before treatment. The encoded CDR3 is CASSPRGSRGSQETQYF. In nucleotides, the sequence is TGTGCCAGCAGCCCCCGAGGGTCCCGGGGGTCACAAGAGACCCAGTACTTC.